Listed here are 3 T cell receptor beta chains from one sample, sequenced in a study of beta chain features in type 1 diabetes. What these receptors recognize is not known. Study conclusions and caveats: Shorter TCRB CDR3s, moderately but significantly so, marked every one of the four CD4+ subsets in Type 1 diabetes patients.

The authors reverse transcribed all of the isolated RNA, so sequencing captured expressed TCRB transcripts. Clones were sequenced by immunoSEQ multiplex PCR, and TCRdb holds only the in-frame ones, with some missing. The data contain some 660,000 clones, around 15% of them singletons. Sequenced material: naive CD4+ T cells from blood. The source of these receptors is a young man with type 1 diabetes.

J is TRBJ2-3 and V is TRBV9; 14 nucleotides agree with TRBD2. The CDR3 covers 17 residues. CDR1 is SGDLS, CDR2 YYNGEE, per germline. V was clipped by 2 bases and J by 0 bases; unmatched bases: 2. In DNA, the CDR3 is TGTGCCAGCAGCGTGGGACTAGCGGGGGCCAGCACAGATACGCAGTATTTT. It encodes CASSVGLAGASTDTQYF.

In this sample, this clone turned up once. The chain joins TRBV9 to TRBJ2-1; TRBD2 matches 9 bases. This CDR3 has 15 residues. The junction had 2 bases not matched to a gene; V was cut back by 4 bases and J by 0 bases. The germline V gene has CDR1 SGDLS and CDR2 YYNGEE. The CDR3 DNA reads TGTGCCAGCAGCATTAGCGGGGGCTCCTACAATGAGCAGTTCTTC. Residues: CASSISGGSYNEQFF.

As DNA, the CDR3 is TGTGCCAGCAGTAAATCGGGGGGGTCAATTCAGCCCCAGCATTTT. Translating it yields CASSKSGGSIQPQHF. This chain links TRBV7-9 with TRBJ1-5; D perhaps matches TRBD1 (5 bases). Trimming removed 6 bases at V and 6 bases at J, with 18 bases between. CDR1 is SEHNR, CDR2 FQNEAQ, per germline (reference sequence). This CDR3 spans 15 amino acids.